This TCR beta chain was identified in a study of response to subunit inactivated influenza vaccine. Notes on the study in general: New T cells are recruited in small numbers by each seasonal influenza vaccination, according to the authors' suggestion.

TCRdb called the RT-PCR reads again in MiXCR, with one record for every CDR3 protein. The sample holds fewer than 700,000 distinct CDR3 sequences, over 10% seen once. A remark on this clonotype: Antigen specificity is unknown.

V gave up 5 bases and J gave up 4 bases, with 29 bases separating them. CDR3 size: 20 residues. Material: PBMCs from blood, obtained roughly 6 weeks after vaccination. The gene calls are TRBV12-3 or TRBV12-4 and TRBJ2-2, with unresolved D. This receptor was identified in a man aged 45-60 years who received an inactivated influenza vaccine. The CDR3 nucleotides read TGTGCCAGCAGTGTTCTTTCCTGGTGGGCAGGCCGGTCGAGCACCGGGGAGCTGTTTTTT. Residues: CASSVLSWWAGRSSTGELFF.